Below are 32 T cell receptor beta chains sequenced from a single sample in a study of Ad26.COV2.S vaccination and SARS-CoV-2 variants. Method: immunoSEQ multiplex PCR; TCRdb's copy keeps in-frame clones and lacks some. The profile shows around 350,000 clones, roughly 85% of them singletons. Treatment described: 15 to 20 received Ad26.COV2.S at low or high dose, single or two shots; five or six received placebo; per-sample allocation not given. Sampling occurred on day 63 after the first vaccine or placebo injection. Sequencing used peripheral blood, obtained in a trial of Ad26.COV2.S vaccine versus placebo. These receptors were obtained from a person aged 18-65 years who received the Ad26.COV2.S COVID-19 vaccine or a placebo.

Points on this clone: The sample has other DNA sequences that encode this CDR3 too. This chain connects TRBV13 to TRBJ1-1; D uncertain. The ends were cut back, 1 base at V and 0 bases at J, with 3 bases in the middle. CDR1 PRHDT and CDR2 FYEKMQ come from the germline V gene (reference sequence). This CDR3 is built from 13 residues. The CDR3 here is CASSLEMNTEAFF. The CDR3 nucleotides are TGTGCCAGCAGCTTAGAGATGAACACTGAAGCTTTCTTT.

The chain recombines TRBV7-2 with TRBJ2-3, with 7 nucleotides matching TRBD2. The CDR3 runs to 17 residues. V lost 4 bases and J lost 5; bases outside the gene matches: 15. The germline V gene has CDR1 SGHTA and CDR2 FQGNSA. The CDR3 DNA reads TGTGCCAGCAGCTACGCAGGGTCTCCCCGGGGGGTAGATACGCAGTATTTT. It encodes CASSYAGSPRGVDTQYF.

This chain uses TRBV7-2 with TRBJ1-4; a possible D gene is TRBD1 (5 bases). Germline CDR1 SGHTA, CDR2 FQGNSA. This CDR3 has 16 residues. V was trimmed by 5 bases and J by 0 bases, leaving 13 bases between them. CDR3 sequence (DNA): TGTGCCAGCAGCCCTAGCTCGGGGGCAACTAATGAAAAACTGTTTTTT. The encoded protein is CASSPSSGATNEKLFF.

The CDR3, as DNA: TGTGCCAGCAGCGAAGGGGAAGAGACCCAGTACTTC. Translation: CASSEGEETQYF. The chain uses TRBV7-2 and TRBJ2-5, with D possibly being TRBD1 (5 bases). CDR1 is SGHTA, CDR2 FQGNSA, per germline. This CDR3 region has 12 residues. V shed 5 bases and J shed 3 bases, with 7 bases lying between them.

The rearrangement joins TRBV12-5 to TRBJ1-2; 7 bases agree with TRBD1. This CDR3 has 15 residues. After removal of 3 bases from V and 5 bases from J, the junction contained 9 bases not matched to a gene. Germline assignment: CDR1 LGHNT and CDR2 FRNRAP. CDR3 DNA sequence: TGTGCTAGTGGTTTAGGGGGCACCCTAATATATGGCTACACCTTC. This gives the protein CASGLGGTLIYGYTF.

CDR3 nucleotides: TGTGCCCCCAGGGGGGGGGACAGGGGCTACGAGCAGTACTTC. Protein product: CAPRGGDRGYEQYF. The rearrangement uses TRBV21-1 and TRBJ2-7; TRBD1 was called by the table and not checked on the DNA. TRBV21-1 is reported as a pseudogene. The CDR3 is 14 residues long.

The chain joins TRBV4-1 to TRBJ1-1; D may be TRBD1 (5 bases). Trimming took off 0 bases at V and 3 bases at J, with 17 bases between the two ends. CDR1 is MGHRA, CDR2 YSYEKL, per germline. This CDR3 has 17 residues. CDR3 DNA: TGCGCCAGCAGCCAAGATGTTATAGCGACAGAGTACACTGAAGCTTTCTTT. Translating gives CASSQDVIATEYTEAFF.

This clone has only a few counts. The CDR3 is CASSQKADYLPYEQYF. In nucleotides, the CDR3 is TGCGCCAGCAGCCAGAAGGCGGACTACCTCCCCTACGAGCAGTACTTC. The J gene is TRBJ2-7, the V gene TRBV4-3; D perhaps matches TRBD2 (6 bases). Germline CDR1 LGHNA, CDR2 YSLEER. Trimming pared 3 bases from V and 2 bases from J, leaving 17 bases between. This CDR3 spans 16 amino acids.

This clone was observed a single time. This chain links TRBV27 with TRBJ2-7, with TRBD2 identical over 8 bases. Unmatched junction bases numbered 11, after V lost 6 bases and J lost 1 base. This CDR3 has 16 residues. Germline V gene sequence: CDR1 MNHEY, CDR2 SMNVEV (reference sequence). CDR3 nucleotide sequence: TGTGCCAGCAGCCTAAGTGGGACTAGGGTTTCCTACGAGCAGTACTTC. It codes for CASSLSGTRVSYEQYF.

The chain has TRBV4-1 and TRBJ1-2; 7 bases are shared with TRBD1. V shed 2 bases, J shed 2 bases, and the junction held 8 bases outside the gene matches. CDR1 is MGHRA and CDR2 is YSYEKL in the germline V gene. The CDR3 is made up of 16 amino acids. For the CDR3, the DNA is TGCGCCAGCAGCCAATTAGGGACAGCCCTCAACTATGGCTACACCTTC. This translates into CASSQLGTALNYGYTF.

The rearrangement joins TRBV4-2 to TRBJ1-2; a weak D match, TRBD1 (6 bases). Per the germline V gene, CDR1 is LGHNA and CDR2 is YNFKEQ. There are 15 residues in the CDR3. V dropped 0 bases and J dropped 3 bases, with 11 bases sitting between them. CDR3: CASSQEWEGDYGYTF. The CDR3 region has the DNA TGTGCCAGCAGCCAAGAGTGGGAGGGGGACTATGGCTACACCTTC.

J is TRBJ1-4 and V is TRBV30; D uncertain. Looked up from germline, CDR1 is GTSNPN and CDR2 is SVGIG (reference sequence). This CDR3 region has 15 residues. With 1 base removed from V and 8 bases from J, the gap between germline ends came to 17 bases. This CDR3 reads CAWSAQDATVEKLFF. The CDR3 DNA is TGTGCCTGGAGTGCCCAGGACGCCACGGTGGAAAAACTGTTTTTT.

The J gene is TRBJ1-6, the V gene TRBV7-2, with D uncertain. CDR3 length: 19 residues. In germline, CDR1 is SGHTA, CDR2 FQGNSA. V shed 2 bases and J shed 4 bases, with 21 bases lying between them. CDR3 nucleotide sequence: TGTGCCAGCAGCTTACGGACGGGGAGCAAGGGAGGGTATAATTCACCCCTCCACTTT. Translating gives CASSLRTGSKGGYNSPLHF.

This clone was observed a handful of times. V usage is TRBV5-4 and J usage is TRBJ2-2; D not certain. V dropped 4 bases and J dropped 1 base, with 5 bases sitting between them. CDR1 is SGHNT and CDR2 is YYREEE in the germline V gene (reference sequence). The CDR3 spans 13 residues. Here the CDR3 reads CASSNQNTGELFF. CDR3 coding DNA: TGTGCCAGCAGCAACCAGAACACCGGGGAGCTGTTTTTT.

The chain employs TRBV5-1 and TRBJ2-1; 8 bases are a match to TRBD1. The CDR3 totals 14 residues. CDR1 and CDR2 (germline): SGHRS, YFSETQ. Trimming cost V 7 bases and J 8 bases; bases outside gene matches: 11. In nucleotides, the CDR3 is TGCGCCAGCGGCGCGCCGGGACAGGCCCATGAGCAGTTCTTC. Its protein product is CASGAPGQAHEQFF. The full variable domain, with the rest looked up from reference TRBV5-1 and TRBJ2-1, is KAGVTQTPRYLIKTRGQQVTLSCSPISGHRSVSWYQQTPGQGLQFLFEYFSETQRNKGNFPGRFSGRQFSNSRSEMNVSTLELGDSALYLCASGAPGQAHEQFFGPGTRLTVL.

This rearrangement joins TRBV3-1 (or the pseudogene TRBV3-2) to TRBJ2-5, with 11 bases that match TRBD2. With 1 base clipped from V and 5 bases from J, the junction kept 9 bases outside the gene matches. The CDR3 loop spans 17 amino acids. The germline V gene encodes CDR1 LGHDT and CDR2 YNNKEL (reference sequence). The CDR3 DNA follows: TGTGCCAGCAGCCAAGGCAAACTAGCGGGGGCGCTTGAGACCCAGTACTTC. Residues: CASSQGKLAGALETQYF.

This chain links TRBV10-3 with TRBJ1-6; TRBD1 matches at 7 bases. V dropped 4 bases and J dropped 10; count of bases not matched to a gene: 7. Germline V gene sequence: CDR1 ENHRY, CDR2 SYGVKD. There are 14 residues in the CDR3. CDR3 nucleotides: TGTGCCATCAGTGTAGGGAGGGACAGCTCACCCCTCCACTTT. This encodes CAISVGRDSSPLHF.

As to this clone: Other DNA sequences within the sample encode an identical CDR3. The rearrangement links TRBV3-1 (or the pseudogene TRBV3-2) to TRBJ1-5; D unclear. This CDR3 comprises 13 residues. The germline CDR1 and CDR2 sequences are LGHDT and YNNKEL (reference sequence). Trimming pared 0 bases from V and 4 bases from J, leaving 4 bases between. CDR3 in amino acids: CASSQEGNQPQHF. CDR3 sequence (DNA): TGTGCCAGCAGCCAAGAAGGTAATCAGCCCCAGCATTTT.

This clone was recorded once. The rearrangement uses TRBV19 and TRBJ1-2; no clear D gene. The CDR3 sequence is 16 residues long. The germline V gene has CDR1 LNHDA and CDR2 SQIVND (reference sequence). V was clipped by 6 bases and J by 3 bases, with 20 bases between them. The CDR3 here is CASSYPPSKKDYGYTF. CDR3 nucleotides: TGTGCCAGTAGCTACCCCCCGAGTAAGAAGGACTATGGCTACACCTTC.

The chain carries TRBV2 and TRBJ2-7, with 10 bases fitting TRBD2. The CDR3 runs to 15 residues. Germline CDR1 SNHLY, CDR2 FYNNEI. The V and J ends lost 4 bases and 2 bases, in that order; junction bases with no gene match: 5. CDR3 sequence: CASSGAGGLPYEQYF. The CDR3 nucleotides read TGTGCCAGCAGTGGAGCGGGAGGGCTACCCTACGAGCAGTACTTC. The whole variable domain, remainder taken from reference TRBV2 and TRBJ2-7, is EPEVTQTPSHQVTQMGQEVILRCVPISNHLYFYWYRQILGQKVEFLVSFYNNEISEKSEIFDDQFSVERPDGSNFTLKIRSTKLEDSAMYFCASSGAGGLPYEQYFGPGTRLTVT.

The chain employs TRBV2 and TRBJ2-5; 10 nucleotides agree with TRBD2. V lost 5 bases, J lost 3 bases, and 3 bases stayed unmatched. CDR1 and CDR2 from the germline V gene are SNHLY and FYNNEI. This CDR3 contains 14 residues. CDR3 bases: TGTGCCAGCAGTCTACTAGCGGGGAAAGAGACCCAGTACTTC. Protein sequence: CASSLLAGKETQYF.

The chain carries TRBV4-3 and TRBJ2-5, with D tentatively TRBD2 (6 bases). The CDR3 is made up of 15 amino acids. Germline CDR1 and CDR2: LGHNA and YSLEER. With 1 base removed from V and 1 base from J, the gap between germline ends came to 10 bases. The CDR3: CASSQAGASQETQYF. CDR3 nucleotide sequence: TGCGCCAGCAGCCAAGCGGGAGCCTCCCAAGAGACCCAGTACTTC.

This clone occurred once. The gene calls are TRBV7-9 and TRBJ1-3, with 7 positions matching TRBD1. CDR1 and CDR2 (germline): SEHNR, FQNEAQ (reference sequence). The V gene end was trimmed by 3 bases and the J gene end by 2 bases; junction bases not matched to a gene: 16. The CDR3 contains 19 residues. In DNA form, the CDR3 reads TGTGCCAGCAGCTTCTGGAGGACAGGCGGAGACAGGCCTGGAAACACCATATATTTT. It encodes CASSFWRTGGDRPGNTIYF.

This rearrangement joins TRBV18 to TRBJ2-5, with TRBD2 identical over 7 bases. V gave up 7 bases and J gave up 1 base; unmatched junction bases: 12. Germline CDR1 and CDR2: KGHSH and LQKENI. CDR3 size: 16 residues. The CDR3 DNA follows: TGTGCCAGCTTCTCTCGAGCGGGGATGGGCCAAGAGACCCAGTACTTC. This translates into CASFSRAGMGQETQYF.

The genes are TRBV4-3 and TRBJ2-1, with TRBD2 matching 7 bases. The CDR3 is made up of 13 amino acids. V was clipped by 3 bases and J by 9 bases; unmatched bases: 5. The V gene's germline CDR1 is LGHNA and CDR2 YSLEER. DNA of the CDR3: TGCGCCAGCAGCCACGATTGGGAGGGTGAGCAGTTCTTC. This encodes CASSHDWEGEQFF.

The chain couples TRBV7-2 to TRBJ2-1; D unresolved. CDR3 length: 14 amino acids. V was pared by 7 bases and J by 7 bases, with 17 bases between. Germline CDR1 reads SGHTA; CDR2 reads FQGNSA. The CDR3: CASTSEGRKNEQFF. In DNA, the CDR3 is TGTGCCAGCACCTCTGAAGGCCGCAAGAATGAGCAGTTCTTC.

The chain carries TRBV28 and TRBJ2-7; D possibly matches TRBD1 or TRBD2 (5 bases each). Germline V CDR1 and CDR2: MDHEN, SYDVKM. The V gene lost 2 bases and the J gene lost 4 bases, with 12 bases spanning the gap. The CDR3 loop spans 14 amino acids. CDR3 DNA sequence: TGTGCCAGCAGTTTAGCCGGGACCCAATACGAGCAGTACTTC. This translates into CASSLAGTQYEQYF.

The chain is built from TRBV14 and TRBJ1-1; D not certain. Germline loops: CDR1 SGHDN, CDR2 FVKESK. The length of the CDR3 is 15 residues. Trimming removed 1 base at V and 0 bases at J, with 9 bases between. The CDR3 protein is CASSQVGRVNTEAFF. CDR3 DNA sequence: TGTGCCAGCAGCCAAGTCGGGAGAGTGAACACTGAAGCTTTCTTT.

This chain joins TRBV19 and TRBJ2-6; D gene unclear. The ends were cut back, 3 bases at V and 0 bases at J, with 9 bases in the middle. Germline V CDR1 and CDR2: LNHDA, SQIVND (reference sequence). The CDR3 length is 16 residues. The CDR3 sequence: CASSITDPSGANVLTF. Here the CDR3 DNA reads TGTGCCAGTAGTATTACGGACCCCTCTGGGGCCAACGTCCTGACTTTC.

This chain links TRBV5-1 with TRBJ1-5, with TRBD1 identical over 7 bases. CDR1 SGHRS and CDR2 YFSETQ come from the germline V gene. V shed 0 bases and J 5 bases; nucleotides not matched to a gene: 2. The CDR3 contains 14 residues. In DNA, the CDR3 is TGCGCCAGCAGCTTGGGGGACAGCGATCAGCCCCAGCATTTT. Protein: CASSLGDSDQPQHF.

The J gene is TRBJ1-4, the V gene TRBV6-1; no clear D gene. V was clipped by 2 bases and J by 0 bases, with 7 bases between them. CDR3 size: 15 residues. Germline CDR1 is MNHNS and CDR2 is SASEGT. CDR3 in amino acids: CASSELLATNEKLFF. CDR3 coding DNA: TGTGCCAGCAGTGAACTTTTGGCAACTAATGAAAAACTGTTTTTT.

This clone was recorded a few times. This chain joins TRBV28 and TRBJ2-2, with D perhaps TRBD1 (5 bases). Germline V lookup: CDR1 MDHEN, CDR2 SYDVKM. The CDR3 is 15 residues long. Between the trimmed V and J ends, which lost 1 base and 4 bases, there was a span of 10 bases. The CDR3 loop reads CASSLSPQGTGELFF. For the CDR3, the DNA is TGTGCCAGCAGTTTATCCCCCCAGGGCACCGGGGAGCTGTTTTTT. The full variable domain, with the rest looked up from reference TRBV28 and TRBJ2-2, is DVKVTQSSRYLVKRTGEKVFLECVQDMDHENMFWYRQDPGLGLRLIYFSYDVKMKEKGDIPEGYSVSREKKERFSLILESASTNQTSMYLCASSLSPQGTGELFFGEGSRLTVL.